The sequence of this T cell receptor beta chain was determined in a study of blood T cell repertoires in COVID-19. Whole-study context: Material from acute and convalescent COVID-19 was sourced from the United States, Italy and Spain. From T cells, B-cell-depleted T cells, or PBMCs came the material, which was cDNA or gDNA.

Study processing details: Amplifying reference gene primers gave estimates of nucleated cell counts. Some clones are missing from TCRdb's copy, which holds only in-frame ones; the method was immunoSEQ multiplex PCR. V, J and clone size were drawn from that table, and D and trimming were deduced from the DNA. The profile shows around 170,000 clones, less than 90% of them singletons. The V end was cut by 3 bases, the J end by 3 bases, with 9 bases between. Germline CDR1 and CDR2: MNHEY and SMNVEV (reference sequence). This CDR3 has 14 residues. The chain links TRBV27 to TRBJ2-1, with D perhaps TRBD1 (5 bases). The TCR sequence derives from a woman aged 40 to 55 with acute or convalescent COVID-19. The sequencing input was peripheral blood. The CDR3 nucleotides read TGTGCCAGCAGTTTGTTAGGGGACTACAATGAGCAGTTCTTC. It codes for CASSLLGDYNEQFF.